In this sample, the clone carrying this T cell receptor (beta chain) turned up many times. Its specificity is unknown. This sample's time point: newly diagnosed GD, antithyroid drugs for less than 3 months. Construction of the TCR library relied on RNA isolated from PBMCs. These data are taken from a study of regulatory T cells in long-lasting Graves disease. Study background: Patients with new Graves' disease had used antithyroid drugs below 3 months.

Findings of the study overall: Possibly, accuracy suffered from the small sample size.

The CDR3 has 11 amino acids. The V end lost 2 bases, the J end lost 8 bases, and 4 bases lay between the germline ends. Arm-PCR of CDR3 regions and iRepertoire HTBI primers were the basis on which TCR beta libraries were built. One entry per CDR3 protein results from TCRdb running MiXCR on the multiplex PCR reads. Among hundreds of thousands of distinct CDR3 sequences, about 16% were seen once, and the ten largest hold 20% to 25%. This sample also belongs to another study, concerning T cells in Graves' hyperthyroidism and ophthalmopathy. In that study: The study defined stable Graves' hyperthyroidism as no ophthalmopathy progression within 18 months. Any patient presenting with uncontrolled infection, other autoimmune disease, pregnancy or lactation was left out.

The rearrangement joins TRBV12-3 or TRBV12-4 to TRBJ1-5; D is ambiguous. This sample comprised peripheral blood mononuclear cells (PBMCs), obtained at new diagnosis, from a patient treated with antithyroid drugs. The receptor comes from a woman aged 35 to 60 with Graves disease. The CDR3 DNA reads TGTGCCAGCAGTTTACGGGAGCCCCAGCATTTT. Its translation: CASSLREPQHF.